These T cell receptor beta chains were read from a single sample in a study of beta chain features in type 1 diabetes. Repertoires were generated with immunoSEQ multiplex PCR, while TCRdb's copy carries only in-frame clones and drops some. The table records roughly 150,000 clones, over 8.5% of them present only once. Sequencing input: central memory CD4+ T cells from blood. The receptors shown here come from a man aged 18 to 35 in good health. Both conserved end residues are part of each CDR3. Fields, in order: clone size, D gene, V gene, J gene, CDR3 DNA, CDR3 protein. D genes are given only for firm matches. Rows may omit the clone size; those that give it use once, few, many or a size class.

>few|.|TRBV11-2|TRBJ2-1
TGTGCCAGCAGCCCCCTGGGTGAGCAGTTCTTC
CASSPLGEQFF
>few|TRBD2|TRBV7-7|TRBJ2-5
TGTGCCAGCAGCTTAGCGGGGGGGGCTAGCGGGCCACAAGAGACCCAGTACTTC
CASSLAGGASGPQETQYF
>many|TRBD2|TRBV5-1|TRBJ2-1
TGCGCCAGCAGCTTGGGGTGGACTAGCATCCTCAATGAGCAGTTCTTC
CASSLGWTSILNEQFF
>.|.|TRBV9|TRBJ2-3
TGTGCCAGCAGCGTAGAATCTAGCACAGATACGCAGTATTTT
CASSVESSTDTQYF
>.|TRBD2|TRBV11-2|TRBJ2-1
TGTGCCAGCAGCGGGAGGGCACTTCGCGGCGAGCAGTTCTTC
CASSGRALRGEQFF
>.|TRBD2|TRBV4-1|TRBJ2-7
TGCGCCAGCAGCCATCAGGCAGCGGGGGGTTACGAGCAGTACTTC
CASSHQAAGGYEQYF
>medium-sized|.|TRBV30|TRBJ2-7
TGTGCCTGCCCTGGCAGGGGATCCCACGAGCAGTACTTC
CACPGRGSHEQYF
>few|.|TRBV29-1|TRBJ2-7
TGCAGCGTTGTCGGCGCCGGCGAGCAGTACTTC
CSVVGAGEQYF
>few|.|TRBV7-2|TRBJ2-1
TGTGCCAGCAGCCCGTGGACCGGTGAGCAGTTCTTC
CASSPWTGEQFF
>.|TRBD1|TRBV28|TRBJ1-1
TGTGCCAGCAGTACAGGGGCTCTGAACACTGAAGCTTTCTTT
CASSTGALNTEAFF
>few|.|TRBV19|TRBJ2-1
TGTGCCAGTAAGTCCGTGGGCGGGGATTCCTACAATGAGCAGTTCTTC
CASKSVGGDSYNEQFF
>few|.|TRBV5-1|TRBJ2-3
TGCGCCAGCAGCTTGGTACTGGGAGCAGATACGCAGTATTTT
CASSLVLGADTQYF
>many|.|TRBV21-1|TRBJ1-5
TGTGCCAGCTGTGGAAATACAGGGGCCCGCAATCAGCCCCAGCATTTT
CASCGNTGARNQPQHF
>few|.|TRBV6-5|TRBJ1-1
TGTGCCAGCAGTTACCGGCCAGGGGCAGGCGCTGAAGCTTTCTTT
CASSYRPGAGAEAFF